This TCR beta chain was sequenced during a study of blood T cells in healthy people across ages. Alongside a J-beta primer mix, a sample-barcoded 5' primer served in a second PCR lasting roughly 7 to 11 cycles. From the 5' RACE reads, TCRdb called clonotypes with MiXCR, one entry per CDR3 protein. This table holds approximately 730,000 distinct CDR3 sequences, about 55% found once. Comment on this clonotype: A junction boundary mismatches the germline segment, possibly from a read error.

The CDR3 totals 12 residues. Germline V gives CDR1 MNHNS, CDR2 SASEGT. The J gene is TRBJ2-3, the V gene TRBV6-1; D gene unclear. This clonotype was obtained from an elderly man in good health. The sequenced sample was blood. In nucleotides, the CDR3 is TGTGGCAGCAGTGAAGGCCAGAGAACGCAGTATTTT. This gives the protein CGSSEGQRTQYF.